Each of the 14 T cell receptor beta chains below was sequenced from the same sample in a study of CD8 T cells in ankylosing spondylitis. Regarding the study as a whole: One TCR beta motif, made up of 7 or 8 highly homologous variants, appeared characteristic of ankylosing spondylitis blood.

Their antigens are not known. TCRdb reanalysed the 5' RACE reads using MiXCR and keeps one entry per CDR3 protein. The data show more than 650,000 distinct CDR3 sequences, 10% to 15% seen once. Sequences were obtained from blood, either unsorted or a sorted T cell fraction (not recorded which). These receptors all stem from a male donor with ankylosing spondylitis.

This clonotype was observed at least ten times. The V call is TRBV9, the J call TRBJ2-5; no reliable D call. CDR1 is SGDLS and CDR2 is YYNGEE in the germline V gene. Trimming removed 0 bases at V and 5 bases at J, with 8 bases between. The CDR3 sequence is 13 residues long. This chain's CDR3 is CASSVAGWETQYF. CDR3 nucleotide sequence: TGTGCCAGCAGCGTAGCTGGGTGGGAGACCCAGTACTTC.

This clonotype was seen ten or more times. This sequence joins TRBV29-1 and TRBJ2-7, with D possibly being TRBD2 (5 bases). Germline V lookup: CDR1 SQVTM, CDR2 ANQGSEA. V lost 4 bases and J lost 7, with 8 bases in between. This CDR3 has 10 residues. DNA of the CDR3: TGCAGCGTTGGCGAGCGGGAGCAGTACTTC. Its translation is CSVGEREQYF.

V usage is TRBV6-5 and J usage is TRBJ2-5, with D perhaps being TRBD1 or TRBD2 (6 bases each). Germline values: CDR1 MNHEY, CDR2 SVGAGI. The V end was cut by 2 bases, the J end by 2 bases, with 15 bases between. The CDR3 is 16 residues long. CDR3: CASSYGGLAEQETQYF. The CDR3 nucleotides read TGTGCCAGCAGTTACGGGGGGCTGGCGGAACAAGAGACCCAGTACTTC.

This clonotype came up many times. The CDR3 here is CASSYRDGDTQYF. The CDR3 DNA sequence: TGTGCCAGCAGTTACAGGGACGGGGATACGCAGTATTTT. This chain uses TRBV6-2 or TRBV6-3 with TRBJ2-3; D may be TRBD1 or TRBD2 (5 bases each). The germline gives CDR1 MNHEY, CDR2 SVGEGT. The CDR3 spans 13 residues. V lost 2 bases, J lost 6 bases, and 9 bases lay in between.

The rearrangement joins TRBV4-3 to TRBJ2-3, with 10 bases matching TRBD2. CDR1 and CDR2 (germline): LGHNA, YSLEER. This CDR3 comprises 16 residues. V was pared by 4 bases and J by 5 bases, with 9 bases of the junction left unmatched. The DNA of the CDR3 is TGCGCCAGCAGCCCGCGGGTAGCGGGAGGTAGAGATACGCAGTATTTT. Protein sequence: CASSPRVAGGRDTQYF.

This clonotype has more than one count but fewer than ten. The chain links TRBV5-1 to TRBJ2-1; the D is unclear. The germline CDR1 and CDR2 sequences are SGHRS and YFSETQ. Deletions cut 2 bases from V and 0 bases from J, with 9 bases between. The CDR3 sequence is 15 residues long. The CDR3 DNA reads as TGCGCCAGCAGCTTAGACCTCCTCTCCTACAATGAGCAGTTCTTC. Translated: CASSLDLLSYNEQFF. The full variable domain, in which reference TRBV5-1 and TRBJ2-1 provide the parts outside the CDR3, is KAGVTQTPRYLIKTRGQQVTLSCSPISGHRSVSWYQQTPGQGLQFLFEYFSETQRNKGNFPGRFSGRQFSNSRSEMNVSTLELGDSALYLCASSLDLLSYNEQFFGPGTRLTVL.

This clonotype showed up just a few times. V and J are TRBV5-1 and TRBJ2-2; TRBD1 aligns across 12 bases. This CDR3 spans 16 amino acids. The V segment lost 4 bases and the J segment 4 bases; nucleotides outside the gene matches: 5. Germline V CDR1 and CDR2: SGHRS, YFSETQ. This CDR3 is CASSVGQGAGTGELFF. The CDR3, as DNA: TGCGCCAGCAGCGTGGGACAGGGGGCGGGCACCGGGGAGCTGTTTTTT.

This chain joins TRBV7-9 and TRBJ2-7; no definite D call. V was pared by 5 bases and J by 2 bases, with 13 bases between. The germline CDR1 and CDR2 sequences are SEHNR and FQNEAQ (reference sequence). The CDR3 extends over 14 amino acids. The CDR3 region is CASSPRSLPYEQYF. In DNA, the CDR3 is TGTGCCAGCAGCCCTAGATCTCTTCCCTACGAGCAGTACTTC.

This clonotype was found many times. The chain joins TRBV7-2 to TRBJ2-2, with D uncertain. Germline assignment: CDR1 SGHTA and CDR2 FQGNSA. Trimming pared 7 bases from V and 3 bases from J, leaving 9 bases between. This CDR3 comprises 13 residues. CDR3: CASTLTHTGELFF. The CDR3 DNA follows: TGTGCCAGCACCTTGACCCACACCGGGGAGCTGTTTTTT.

In its sample, this clonotype was seen many times. This chain connects TRBV25-1 to TRBJ2-7; the D call may be TRBD1 or TRBD2 (5 bases each). The V gene's germline CDR1 is MGHDK and CDR2 SYGVNS. V was trimmed by 9 bases and J by 4 bases, leaving 13 bases between them. The CDR3 covers 12 residues. The CDR3 is CASRGDRYEQYF. DNA of the CDR3: TGTGCCAGTAGGGGAGACCGGTACGAGCAGTACTTC.

The chain employs TRBV9 and TRBJ2-6; possibly TRBD1 for D (6 bases). Germline assignment: CDR1 SGDLS and CDR2 YYNGEE. The CDR3 is made up of 15 amino acids. Trimming took off 3 bases at V and 3 bases at J, with 10 bases between the two ends. In nucleotides, the CDR3 is TGTGCCAGCAGCGCTACAGGGAATGGGGCCAACGTCCTGACTTTC. As protein: CASSATGNGANVLTF. The whole variable domain, filled in from reference TRBV9 and TRBJ2-6, reads DSGVTQTPKHLITATGQRVTLRCSPRSGDLSVYWYQQSLDQGLQFLIQYYNGEERAKGNILERFSAQQFPDLHSELNLSSLELGDSALYFCASSATGNGANVLTFGAGSRLTVL.

This clonotype was observed many times. V is TRBV2 and J is TRBJ2-7; tentatively, D is TRBD1 (6 bases). Germline CDR1 is SNHLY and CDR2 is FYNNEI. The CDR3 totals 16 residues. V was pared by 1 base and J by 7 bases, with 20 bases between. The CDR3 DNA reads TGTGCCAGCAGTGAAGGGTCCGGGACAAGGCGTTGGGAGCAGTACTTC. Translation gives CASSEGSGTRRWEQYF.

This chain joins TRBV24-1 and TRBJ2-3; unclear D gene. CDR1 and CDR2 from the germline V gene are KGHDR and SFDVKD. Trimming pared 0 bases from V and 0 bases from J, leaving 3 bases between. The CDR3 is made up of 14 amino acids. The CDR3 here is CATSDLDSTDTQYF. CDR3 nucleotides: TGTGCCACCAGTGATTTGGACAGCACAGATACGCAGTATTTT.

This clonotype was seen a handful of times. J is TRBJ1-2 and V is TRBV28; D is possibly TRBD1 (6 bases). In germline, CDR1 is MDHEN, CDR2 SYDVKM. The V end lost 2 bases, the J end lost 6 bases, and 22 bases lay between the germline ends. The CDR3 contains 17 residues. The DNA of the CDR3 is TGTGCCAGCAGTTTAGTTCAGGGGAGAGTGGGCTATAATGGCTACACCTTC. Translation gives CASSLVQGRVGYNGYTF.